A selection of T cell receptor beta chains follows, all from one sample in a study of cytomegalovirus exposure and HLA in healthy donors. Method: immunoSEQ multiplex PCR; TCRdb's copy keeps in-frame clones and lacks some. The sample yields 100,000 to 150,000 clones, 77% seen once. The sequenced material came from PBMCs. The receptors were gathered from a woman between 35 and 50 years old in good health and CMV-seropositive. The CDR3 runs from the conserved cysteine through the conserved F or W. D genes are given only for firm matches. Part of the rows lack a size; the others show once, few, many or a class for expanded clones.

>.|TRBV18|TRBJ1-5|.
CASVQGWDQPQHF
TGTGCCAGCGTACAGGGTTGGGATCAGCCCCAGCATTTT
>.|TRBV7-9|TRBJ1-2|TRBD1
CASSLARGDRARGYTF
TGTGCCAGCAGCTTAGCCCGGGGGGACAGGGCTCGTGGCTACACCTTC
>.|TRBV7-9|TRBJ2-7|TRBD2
CASSPLAGGSYEQYF
TGTGCCAGCAGCCCCTTAGCGGGAGGTTCGTACGAGCAGTACTTC
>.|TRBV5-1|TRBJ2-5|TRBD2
CASSIGLVQETQYF
TGCGCCAGCAGCATCGGACTAGTTCAAGAGACCCAGTACTTC
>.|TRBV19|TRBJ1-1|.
CASSIDDSLNTEAFF
TGTGCCAGTAGTATAGATGACTCCTTGAACACTGAAGCTTTCTTT
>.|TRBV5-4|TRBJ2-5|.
CASSLGGTQETQYF
TGTGCCAGCAGCTTGGGTGGGACACAAGAGACCCAGTACTTC
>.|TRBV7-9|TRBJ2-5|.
CASSPPWGVEASETQYF
TGTGCCAGCAGCCCGCCCTGGGGGGTAGAGGCGTCGGAGACCCAGTACTTC
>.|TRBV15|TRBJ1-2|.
CATSRERVGYTF
TGTGCCACCAGCAGAGAACGGGTTGGCTACACCTTC
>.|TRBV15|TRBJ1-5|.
CATSSQANQPQHF
TGTGCCACCAGTAGTCAGGCGAATCAGCCCCAGCATTTT
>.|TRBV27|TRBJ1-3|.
CASSPGVWGGSGNTIYF
TGTGCCAGCAGTCCCGGCGTCTGGGGAGGTAGCGGAAACACCATATATTTT
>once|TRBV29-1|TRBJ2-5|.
CSVSLLAGQETQYF
TGCAGCGTTTCCCTCTTGGCGGGGCAAGAGACCCAGTACTTC
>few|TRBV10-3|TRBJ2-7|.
CAISDLYEQYF
TGTGCCATCAGTGATCTCTACGAGCAGTACTTC
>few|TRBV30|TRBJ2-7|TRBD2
CAWSVLAGLSYEQYF
TGTGCCTGGAGTGTACTAGCGGGATTATCCTACGAGCAGTACTTC